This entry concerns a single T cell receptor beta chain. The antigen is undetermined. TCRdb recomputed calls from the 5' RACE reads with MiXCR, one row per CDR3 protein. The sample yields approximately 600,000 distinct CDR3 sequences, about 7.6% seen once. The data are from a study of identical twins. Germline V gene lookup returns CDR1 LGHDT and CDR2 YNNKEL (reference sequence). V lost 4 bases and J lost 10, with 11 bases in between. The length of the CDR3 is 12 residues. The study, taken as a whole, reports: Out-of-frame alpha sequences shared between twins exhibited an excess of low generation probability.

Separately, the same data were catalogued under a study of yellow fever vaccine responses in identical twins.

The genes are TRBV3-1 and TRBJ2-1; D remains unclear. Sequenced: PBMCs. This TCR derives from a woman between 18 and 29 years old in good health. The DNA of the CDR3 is TGTGCCAGCAGCCGCCGTGCATGGGAGCAGTTCTTC. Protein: CASSRRAWEQFF.